Following are 2 T cell receptor beta chains from one sample sequenced in a study of blood T cell repertoires in COVID-19. Data came from immunoSEQ multiplex PCR; TCRdb stores just in-frame clones and leaves some out. The sample yields roughly 60,000 clones, roughly 84% seen once. Source material: peripheral blood. Source of these receptors: a man aged 25-40 years with COVID-19, enrolled during active disease.

The chain couples TRBV7-8 to TRBJ1-1; 7 nucleotides agree with TRBD1. The trim removed 11 bases at V and 0 bases at J, leaving 6 bases unmatched. Germline V lookup: CDR1 SGHVS, CDR2 FQNEAQ. The CDR3 extends over 13 amino acids. CDR3 bases: TGTGCCGTAGGCAGGGGGATGAACACTGAAGCTTTCTTT. Protein sequence: CAVGRGMNTEAFF.

The CDR3 here is CASSRDRGGEGGYTF. As DNA, the CDR3 is TGTGCCAGCAGCCGGGACAGGGGAGGAGAGGGTGGCTACACCTTC. This chain links TRBV14 with TRBJ1-2; TRBD1 agrees at 10 bases. There are 15 residues in the CDR3. V trimming: 4 bases; J trimming: 7 bases; junction bases outside the gene matches: 9. Per the germline V gene, CDR1 is SGHDN and CDR2 is FVKESK.